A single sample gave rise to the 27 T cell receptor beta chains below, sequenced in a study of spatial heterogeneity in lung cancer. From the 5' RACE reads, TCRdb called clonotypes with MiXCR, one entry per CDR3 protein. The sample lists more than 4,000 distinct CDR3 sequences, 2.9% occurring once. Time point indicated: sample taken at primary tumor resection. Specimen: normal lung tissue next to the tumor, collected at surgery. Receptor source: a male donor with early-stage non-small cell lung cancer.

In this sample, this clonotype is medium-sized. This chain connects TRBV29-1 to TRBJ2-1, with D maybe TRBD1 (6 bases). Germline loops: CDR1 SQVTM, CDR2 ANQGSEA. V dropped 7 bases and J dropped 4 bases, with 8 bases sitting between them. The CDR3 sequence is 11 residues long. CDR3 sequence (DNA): TGCAGCGCCGGACAGTACAATGAGCAGTTCTTC. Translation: CSAGQYNEQFF.

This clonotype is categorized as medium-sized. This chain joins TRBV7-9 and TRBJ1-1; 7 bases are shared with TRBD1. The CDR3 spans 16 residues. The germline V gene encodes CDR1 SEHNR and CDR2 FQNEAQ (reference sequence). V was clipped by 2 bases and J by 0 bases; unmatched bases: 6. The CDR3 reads CASSLSTGVLNTEAFF. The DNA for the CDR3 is TGTGCCAGCAGCTTATCAACAGGGGTATTGAACACTGAAGCTTTCTTT. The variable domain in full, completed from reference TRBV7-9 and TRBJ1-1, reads DTGVSQNPRHKITKRGQNVTFRCDPISEHNRLYWYRQTLGQGPEFLTYFQNEAQLEKSRLLSDRFSAERPKGSFSTLEIQRTEQGDSAMYLCASSLSTGVLNTEAFFGQGTRLTVV.

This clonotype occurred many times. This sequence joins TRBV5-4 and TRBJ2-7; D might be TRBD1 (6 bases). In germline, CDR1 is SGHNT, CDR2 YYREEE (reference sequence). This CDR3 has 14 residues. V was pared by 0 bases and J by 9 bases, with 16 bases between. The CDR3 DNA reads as TGTGCCAGCAGCTTGGCCCGGGACACGACTTGGCAGTACTTC. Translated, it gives CASSLARDTTWQYF.

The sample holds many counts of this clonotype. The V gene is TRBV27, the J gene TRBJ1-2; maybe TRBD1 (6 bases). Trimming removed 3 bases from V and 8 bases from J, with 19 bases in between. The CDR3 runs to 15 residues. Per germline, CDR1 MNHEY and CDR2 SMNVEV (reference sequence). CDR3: CASSLDGQSGGGYTF. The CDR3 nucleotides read TGTGCCAGCAGTTTGGACGGACAGTCGGGCGGAGGCTACACCTTC.

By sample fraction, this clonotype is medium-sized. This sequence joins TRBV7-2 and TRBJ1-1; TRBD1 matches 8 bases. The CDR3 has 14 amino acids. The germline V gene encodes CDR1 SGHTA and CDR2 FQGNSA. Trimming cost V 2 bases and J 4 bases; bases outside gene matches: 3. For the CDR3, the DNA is TGTGCCAGCAGCTTACAGGGGGCGCGCACTGAAGCTTTCTTT. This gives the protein CASSLQGARTEAFF.

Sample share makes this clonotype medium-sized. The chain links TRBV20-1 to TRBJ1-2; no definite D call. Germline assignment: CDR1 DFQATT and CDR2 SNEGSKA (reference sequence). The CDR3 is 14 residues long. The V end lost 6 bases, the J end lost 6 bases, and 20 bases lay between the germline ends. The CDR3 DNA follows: TGCAGTGCCACCGCGGGCGCCGGACTCGATGGCTACACCTTC. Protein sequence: CSATAGAGLDGYTF.

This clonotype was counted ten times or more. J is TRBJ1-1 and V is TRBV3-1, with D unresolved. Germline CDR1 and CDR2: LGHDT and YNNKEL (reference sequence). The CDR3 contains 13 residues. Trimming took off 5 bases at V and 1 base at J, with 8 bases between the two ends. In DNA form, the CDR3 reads TGTGCCAGCAGCTTTCGACAGAACACTGAAGCTTTCTTT. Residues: CASSFRQNTEAFF.

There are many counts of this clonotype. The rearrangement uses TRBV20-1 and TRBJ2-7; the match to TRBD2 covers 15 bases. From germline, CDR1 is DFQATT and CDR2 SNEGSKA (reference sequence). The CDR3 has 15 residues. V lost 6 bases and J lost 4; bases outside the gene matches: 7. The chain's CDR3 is CSAAGTSGRRYEQYF. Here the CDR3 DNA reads TGCAGTGCCGCCGGGACTAGCGGGAGGAGATACGAGCAGTACTTC.

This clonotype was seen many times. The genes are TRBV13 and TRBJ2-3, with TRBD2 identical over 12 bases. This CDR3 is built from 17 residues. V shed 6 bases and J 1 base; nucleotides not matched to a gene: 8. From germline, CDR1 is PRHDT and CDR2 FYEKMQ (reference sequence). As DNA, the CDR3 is TGTGCCAGCAGATACCTAGCGGGAGGGCCCGGCACAGATACGCAGTATTTT. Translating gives CASRYLAGGPGTDTQYF. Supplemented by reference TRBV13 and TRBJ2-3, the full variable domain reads AAGVIQSPRHLIKEKRETATLKCYPIPRHDTVYWYQQGPGQDPQFLISFYEKMQSDKGSIPDRFSAQQFSDYHSELNMSSLELGDSALYFCASRYLAGGPGTDTQYFGPGTRLTVL.

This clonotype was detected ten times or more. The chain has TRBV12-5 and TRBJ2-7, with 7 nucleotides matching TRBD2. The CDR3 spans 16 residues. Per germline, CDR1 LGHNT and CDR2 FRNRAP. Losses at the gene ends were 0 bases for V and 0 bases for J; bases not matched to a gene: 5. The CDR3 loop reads CASGLVAGSGSYEQYF. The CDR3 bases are TGTGCTAGTGGTTTGGTAGCGGGGTCCGGCTCCTACGAGCAGTACTTC.

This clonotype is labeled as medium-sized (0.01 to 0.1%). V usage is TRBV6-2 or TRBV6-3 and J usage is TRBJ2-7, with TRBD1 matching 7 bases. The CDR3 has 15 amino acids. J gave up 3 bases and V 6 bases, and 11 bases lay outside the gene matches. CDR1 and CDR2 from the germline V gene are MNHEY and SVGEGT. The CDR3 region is CASRSQGMESYEQYV. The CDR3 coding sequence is TGTGCCAGCAGGTCACAGGGGATGGAAAGCTACGAGCAGTACGTC.

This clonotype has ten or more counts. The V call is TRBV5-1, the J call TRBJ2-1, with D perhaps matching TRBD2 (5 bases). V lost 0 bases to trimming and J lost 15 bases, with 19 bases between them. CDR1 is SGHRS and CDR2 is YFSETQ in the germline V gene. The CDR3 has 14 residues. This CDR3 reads CASSLEAVNIGWFF. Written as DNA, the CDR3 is TGCGCCAGCAGCTTGGAAGCGGTAAATATAGGTTGGTTCTTC.

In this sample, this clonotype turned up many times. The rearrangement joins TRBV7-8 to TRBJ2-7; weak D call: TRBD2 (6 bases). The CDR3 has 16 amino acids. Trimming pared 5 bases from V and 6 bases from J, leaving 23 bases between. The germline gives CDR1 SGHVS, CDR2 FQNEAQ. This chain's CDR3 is CASSLAPGLLSSEQYF. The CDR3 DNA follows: TGTGCCAGCAGCCTGGCTCCGGGACTTCTGAGCTCCGAGCAGTACTTC.

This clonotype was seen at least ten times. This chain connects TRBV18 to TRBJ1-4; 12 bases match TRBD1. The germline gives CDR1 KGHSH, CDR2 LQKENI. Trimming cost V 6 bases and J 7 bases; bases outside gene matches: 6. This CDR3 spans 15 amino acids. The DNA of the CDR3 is TGTGCCAGCTCGCCGGGACAGGGGGCCGGTGAAAAACTGTTTTTT. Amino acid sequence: CASSPGQGAGEKLFF.

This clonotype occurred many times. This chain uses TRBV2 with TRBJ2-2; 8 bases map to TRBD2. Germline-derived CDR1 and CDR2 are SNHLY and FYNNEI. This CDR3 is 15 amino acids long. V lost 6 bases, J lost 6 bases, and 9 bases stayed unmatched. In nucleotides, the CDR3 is TGTGCCAGCAGGAAACTAGCGGCGAGGGCCGGGGAGCTGTTTTTT. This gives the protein CASRKLAARAGELFF. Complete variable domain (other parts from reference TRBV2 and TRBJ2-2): EPEVTQTPSHQVTQMGQEVILRCVPISNHLYFYWYRQILGQKVEFLVSFYNNEISEKSEIFDDQFSVERPDGSNFTLKIRSTKLEDSAMYFCASRKLAARAGELFFGEGSRLTVL.

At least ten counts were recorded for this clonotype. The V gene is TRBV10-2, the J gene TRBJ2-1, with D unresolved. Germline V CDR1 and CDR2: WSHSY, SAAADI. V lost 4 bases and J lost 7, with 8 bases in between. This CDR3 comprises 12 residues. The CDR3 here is CASSVTENEQFF. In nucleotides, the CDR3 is TGCGCCAGCAGTGTGACCGAAAATGAGCAGTTCTTC.

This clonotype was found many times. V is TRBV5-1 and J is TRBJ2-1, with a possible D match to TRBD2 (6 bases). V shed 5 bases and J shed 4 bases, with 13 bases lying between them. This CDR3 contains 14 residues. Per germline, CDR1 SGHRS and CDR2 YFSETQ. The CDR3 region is CASRTGERYNEQFF. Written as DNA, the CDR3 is TGCGCCAGCAGAACGGGAGAGAGGTACAATGAGCAGTTCTTC.

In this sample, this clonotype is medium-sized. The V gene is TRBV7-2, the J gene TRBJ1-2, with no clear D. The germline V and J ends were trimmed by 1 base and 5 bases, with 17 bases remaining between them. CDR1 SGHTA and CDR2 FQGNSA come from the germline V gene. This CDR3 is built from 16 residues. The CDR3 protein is CASSLDPPGLSYGYTF. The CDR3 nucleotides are TGTGCCAGCAGCTTAGACCCCCCAGGACTTTCGTATGGCTACACCTTC.

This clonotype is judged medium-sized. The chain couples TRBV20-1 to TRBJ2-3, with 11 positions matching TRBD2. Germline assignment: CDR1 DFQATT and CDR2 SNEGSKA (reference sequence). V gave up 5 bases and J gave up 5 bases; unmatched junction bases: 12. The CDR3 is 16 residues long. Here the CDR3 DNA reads TGCAGTGCTTCCGACCGCACTAGCGGGAGAAGAGATACGCAGTATTTT. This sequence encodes CSASDRTSGRRDTQYF.

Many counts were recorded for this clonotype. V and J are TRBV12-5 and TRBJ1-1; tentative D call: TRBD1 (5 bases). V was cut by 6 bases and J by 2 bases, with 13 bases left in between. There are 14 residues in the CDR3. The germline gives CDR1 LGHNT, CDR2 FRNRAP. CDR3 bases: TGTGCTAGTGGCACCTCCGGGGGAAACACTGAAGCTTTCTTT. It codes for CASGTSGGNTEAFF. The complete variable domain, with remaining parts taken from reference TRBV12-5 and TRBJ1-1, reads DARVTQTPRHKVTEMGQEVTMRCQPILGHNTVFWYRQTMMQGLELLAYFRNRAPLDDSGMPKDRFSAEMPDATLATLKIQPSEPRDSAVYFCASGTSGGNTEAFFGQGTRLTVV.

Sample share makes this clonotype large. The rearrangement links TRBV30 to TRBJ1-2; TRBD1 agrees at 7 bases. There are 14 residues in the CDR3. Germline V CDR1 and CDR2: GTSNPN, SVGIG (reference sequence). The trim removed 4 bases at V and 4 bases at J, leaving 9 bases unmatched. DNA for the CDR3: TGTGCCTGGATCCCAGGGGGGCTTGGCTATGGCTACACCTTC. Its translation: CAWIPGGLGYGYTF.

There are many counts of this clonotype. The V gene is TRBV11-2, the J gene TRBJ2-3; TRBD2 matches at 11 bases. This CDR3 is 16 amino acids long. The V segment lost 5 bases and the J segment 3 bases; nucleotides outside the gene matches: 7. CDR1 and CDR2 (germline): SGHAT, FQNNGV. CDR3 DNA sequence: TGTGCCAGCAGCGACAGGCTAGCGGGGGGAACAGATACGCAGTATTTT. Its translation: CASSDRLAGGTDTQYF.

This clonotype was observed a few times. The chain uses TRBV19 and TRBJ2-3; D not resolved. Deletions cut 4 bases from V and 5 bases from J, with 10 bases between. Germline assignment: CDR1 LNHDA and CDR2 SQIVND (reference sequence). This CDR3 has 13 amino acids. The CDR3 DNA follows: TGTGCCAGTAGTAAAGGGCTCCAAGATACGCAGTATTTT. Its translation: CASSKGLQDTQYF.

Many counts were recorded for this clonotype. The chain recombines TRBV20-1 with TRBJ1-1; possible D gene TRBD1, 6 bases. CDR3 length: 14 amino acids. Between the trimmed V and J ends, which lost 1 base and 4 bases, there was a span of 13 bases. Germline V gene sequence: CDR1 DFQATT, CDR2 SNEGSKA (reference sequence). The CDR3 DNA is TGCAGTGCTAGAGTGGGAGGGGGAGCCACTGAAGCTTTCTTT. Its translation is CSARVGGGATEAFF.

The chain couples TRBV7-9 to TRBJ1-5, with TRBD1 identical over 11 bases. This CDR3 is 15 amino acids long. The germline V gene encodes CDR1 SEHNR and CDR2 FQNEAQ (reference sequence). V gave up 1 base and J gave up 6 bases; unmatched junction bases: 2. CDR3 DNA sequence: TGTGCCAGCAGCTTAGGGACAGGGGGCTGTCAGCCCCAGCATTTT. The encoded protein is CASSLGTGGCQPQHF.

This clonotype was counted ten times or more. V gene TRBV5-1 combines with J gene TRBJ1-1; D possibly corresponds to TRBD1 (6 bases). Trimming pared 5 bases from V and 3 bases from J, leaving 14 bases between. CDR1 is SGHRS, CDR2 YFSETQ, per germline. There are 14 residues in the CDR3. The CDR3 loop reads CASSRGGAYTEAFF. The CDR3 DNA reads TGCGCCAGCAGTCGGGGGGGGGCGTACACTGAAGCTTTCTTT.

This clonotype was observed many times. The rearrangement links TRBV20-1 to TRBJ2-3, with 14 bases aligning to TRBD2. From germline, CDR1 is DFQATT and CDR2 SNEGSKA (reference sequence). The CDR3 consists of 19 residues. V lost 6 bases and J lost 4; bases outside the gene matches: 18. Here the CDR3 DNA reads TGCAGTGCCACCGTTGGACTAGCGGGGGGTGGATCTAGCGCAGATACGCAGTATTTT. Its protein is CSATVGLAGGGSSADTQYF.